This section outlines one T cell receptor (beta chain) sequence together with its context. Its cognate antigen has yet to be identified. Base qualities are not at hand, and no much larger clone is one base apart. The sample contains more than one DNA sequence encoding this CDR3. The source of the sample is a study of blood T cell repertoires in COVID-19 (TCRdb year 2020). Broadly, across the study: Samples covering the acute and convalescent phases of COVID-19 were provided by collaborators in the United States, Italy and Spain. The material from the prospective study consisted of cDNA or gDNA derived from T cells, B-cell-depleted T cells, or PBMCs. The dataset comprised deeply sampled blood TCRbeta repertoires from subjects exposed to, actively infected with, or recovered from COVID-19. The repertoires were released in a freely available public database meant as a resource for research on the immune response to SARS-CoV-2. Samples came from the ongoing ImmuneRACE study (first 160 participants) plus 1,254 subjects from 6 global collaborators. Sample metadata almost always included a de-identified subject ID, COVID-19 status, age in years and sex. HLA class I and class II types, where available, came from metadata supplied by the sample provider rather than from assay-based typing.

Overall study results and their limits: How much clinical and demographic metadata was included differed by source and by participant, and the metadata was provided uncurated.

TCRbeta CDR3 regions were amplified from genomic DNA by means of the immunoSEQ Assay, a bias-controlled multiplex PCR. As for the original processing: Nucleated cell counts per sample were estimated from amplification of reference gene primers within the assay. Sequence reads were collapsed and filtered to measure the absolute abundance of every unique TCRbeta CDR3 rearrangement. For each sample, productive Simpson clonality was calculated as the square root of Simpson's diversity index over productive rearrangements. TCRdb's version of the immuneACCESS table is confined to in-frame rearrangements and falls short of the full clone set. An unresolved V gene accounts for under half of the shortfall where checked; the remainder is of unknown origin. Clone size and V and J calls were adopted from that table, with D and trimming inferred from the DNA. The sample profile shows approximately 110,000 clones; around 85% of them were found once. Around 3.3% of the sample is taken by the ten largest.

The germline V end is reduced by 5 bases and the J end by 5 bases; junction bases left unmatched: 7. CDR1 and CDR2 were assigned from the germline V gene as MDHEN and SYDVKM. The CDR3, cysteine through phenylalanine, is 14 amino acids long. The DNA shown is the 42-base CDR3, in frame from base 1. At one collaborating source in Seattle, patients were enrolled during active infection and were followed longitudinally through the course of disease. Collaborating institutions collected whole blood in K2EDTA tubes following their own protocols. For TCRbeta analysis, collaborators shipped samples as frozen whole blood, isolated PBMCs, or DNA extracted from either of those sample types.

Sequencing was carried out using peripheral blood. The receptor chain draws on TRBV28 and TRBJ1-1; the junction holds 8 bases that match TRBD1. The sequence came from a woman aged 80 or older with COVID-19, enrolled during active disease. The CDR3 loop reads CASSRQGANTEAFF. The DNA sequence follows: TGTGCCAGCAGTCGGCAGGGGGCTAATACTGAAGCTTTCTTT.